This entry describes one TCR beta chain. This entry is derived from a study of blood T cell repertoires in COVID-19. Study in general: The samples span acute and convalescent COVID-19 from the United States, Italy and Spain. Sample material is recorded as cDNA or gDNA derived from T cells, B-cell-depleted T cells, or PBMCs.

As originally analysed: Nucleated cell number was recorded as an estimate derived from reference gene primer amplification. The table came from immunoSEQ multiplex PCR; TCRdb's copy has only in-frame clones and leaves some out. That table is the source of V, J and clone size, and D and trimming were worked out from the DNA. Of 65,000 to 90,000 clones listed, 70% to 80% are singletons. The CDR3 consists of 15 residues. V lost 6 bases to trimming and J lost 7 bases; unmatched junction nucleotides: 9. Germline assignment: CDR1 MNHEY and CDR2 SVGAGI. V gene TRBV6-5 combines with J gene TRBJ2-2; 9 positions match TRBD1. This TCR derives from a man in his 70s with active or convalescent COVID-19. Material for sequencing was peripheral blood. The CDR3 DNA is TGTGCCAGCAGCAAACGGGACAGGGAGAACGGGGAGCTGTTTTTT. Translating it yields CASSKRDRENGELFF.